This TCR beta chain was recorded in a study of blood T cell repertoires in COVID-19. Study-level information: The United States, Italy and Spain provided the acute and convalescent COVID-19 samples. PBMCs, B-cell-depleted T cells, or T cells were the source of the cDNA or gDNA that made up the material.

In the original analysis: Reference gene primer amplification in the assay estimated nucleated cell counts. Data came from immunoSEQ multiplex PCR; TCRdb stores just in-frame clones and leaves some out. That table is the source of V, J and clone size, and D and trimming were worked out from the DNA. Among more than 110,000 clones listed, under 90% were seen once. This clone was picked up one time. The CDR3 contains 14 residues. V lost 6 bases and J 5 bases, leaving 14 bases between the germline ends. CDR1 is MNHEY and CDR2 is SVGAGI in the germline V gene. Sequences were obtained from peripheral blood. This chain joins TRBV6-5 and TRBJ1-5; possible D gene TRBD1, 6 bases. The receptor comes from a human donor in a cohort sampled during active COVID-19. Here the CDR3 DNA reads TGTGCCAGCAGCCGAGGGGGTAATGATCAGCCCCAGCATTTT. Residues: CASSRGGNDQPQHF.